Following are 14 T cell receptor beta chains from one sample sequenced in a study of T cell responses to AZD1222 COVID-19 vaccine. This table comes from immunoSEQ multiplex PCR, and its TCRdb copy is limited to in-frame clones, with some not included. In the table there are about 180,000 clones, about 86% of which are singletons. The input for sequencing was peripheral blood, taken on day 0 of AZD1222 vaccination. Receptors were obtained from an adult in good health.

The rearrangement links TRBV12-5 to TRBJ1-2; the match to TRBD1 covers 8 bases. The CDR3 is 14 amino acids. The germline gives CDR1 LGHNT, CDR2 FRNRAP. V shed 6 bases and J 4 bases; nucleotides not matched to a gene: 7. The CDR3 DNA reads TGTGCTAGTGGCCCGACAGGGGCAGCCTATGGCTACACCTTC. Translation gives CASGPTGAAYGYTF. Together with reference TRBV12-5 and TRBJ1-2, the CDR3 gives the full variable domain: DARVTQTPRHKVTEMGQEVTMRCQPILGHNTVFWYRQTMMQGLELLAYFRNRAPLDDSGMPKDRFSAEMPDATLATLKIQPSEPRDSAVYFCASGPTGAAYGYTFGSGTRLTVV.

J is TRBJ2-5 and V is TRBV10-3; perhaps TRBD2 as D (5 bases). CDR3 length equals 11 residues. Germline V gives CDR1 ENHRY, CDR2 SYGVKD. Trimming left V 8 bases short and J 2 bases short, with 6 bases between. This chain's CDR3 is CAIGGQETQYF. The CDR3 bases are TGTGCCATCGGAGGTCAAGAGACCCAGTACTTC.

This chain uses TRBV15 with TRBJ1-5, with TRBD1 as a possible D gene (5 bases). V lost 0 bases, J lost 0 bases, and 15 bases lay in between. This CDR3 region has 18 residues. The germline CDR1 and CDR2 sequences are LNHNV and YYDKDF (reference sequence). CDR3 sequence (DNA): TGTGCCACCAGCAGAGATGGAGGGGATCGTTTTAGCAATCAGCCCCAGCATTTT. This encodes CATSRDGGDRFSNQPQHF.

J is TRBJ2-3 and V is TRBV10-3, with 10 bases aligning to TRBD2. The CDR3 contains 15 residues. From germline, CDR1 is ENHRY and CDR2 SYGVKD. V lost 10 bases to trimming and J lost 4 bases; unmatched junction nucleotides: 11. CDR3 amino acids: CATIPSGGQADTQYF. CDR3 nucleotides: TGTGCCACCATCCCTAGCGGGGGCCAGGCAGATACGCAGTATTTT.

This sequence joins TRBV18 and TRBJ1-1, with D hard to call. Looked up from germline, CDR1 is KGHSH and CDR2 is LQKENI. Trimming shortened V by 3 bases and J by 8 bases, and 22 bases separated the two germline ends. The CDR3 loop spans 16 amino acids. The CDR3, as DNA: TGTGCCAGCTCACCCATGGTCAGTGGACGCGCTGCAGAAGCTTTCTTT. Its protein product is CASSPMVSGRAAEAFF.

The rearrangement uses TRBV16 and TRBJ1-4; D uncertain. V dropped 4 bases and J dropped 2 bases, with 11 bases sitting between them. The V gene's germline CDR1 is KGHSY and CDR2 FQNENV. This CDR3 has 15 amino acids. The CDR3: CASSPTMGTNEKLFF. The CDR3 nucleotides are TGTGCCAGCAGCCCAACTATGGGGACTAATGAAAAACTGTTTTTT.

The chain is built from TRBV5-4 and TRBJ1-4; the D is unclear. Germline assignment: CDR1 SGHNT and CDR2 YYREEE (reference sequence). The CDR3 loop spans 12 amino acids. With 4 bases removed from V and 10 bases from J, the gap between germline ends came to 11 bases. The CDR3 loop reads CASSLQEGKLFF. The CDR3 bases are TGTGCCAGCAGCCTGCAGGAGGGAAAACTGTTTTTT.

The sample holds one count of this clone. V usage is TRBV6-1 and J usage is TRBJ2-5; D might be TRBD2 (5 bases). Trimming cost V 3 bases and J 1 base, with 9 bases left between them. CDR3 length: 14 amino acids. Germline assignment: CDR1 MNHNS and CDR2 SASEGT. This chain's CDR3 is CASSDSGFQETQYF. DNA for the CDR3: TGTGCCAGCAGTGACAGCGGTTTCCAAGAGACCCAGTACTTC.

With regard to this clone: At the DNA level, this CDR3 is encoded by other sequences in the same sample as well. This chain joins TRBV7-9 and TRBJ1-5; TRBD1 is a possible D gene (6 bases). Per germline, CDR1 SEHNR and CDR2 FQNEAQ (reference sequence). V lost 5 bases and J 3 bases, leaving 8 bases between the germline ends. The CDR3 sequence is 13 residues long. CDR3 sequence reads: CASSPGVNQPQHF. CDR3 nucleotides: TGTGCCAGCAGCCCAGGGGTCAATCAGCCCCAGCATTTT. Using reference TRBV7-9 and TRBJ1-5 for the parts outside the CDR3, the full variable domain is DTGVSQNPRHKITKRGQNVTFRCDPISEHNRLYWYRQTLGQGPEFLTYFQNEAQLEKSRLLSDRFSAERPKGSFSTLEIQRTEQGDSAMYLCASSPGVNQPQHFGDGTRLSIL.

The chain couples TRBV5-4 to TRBJ2-7; 9 bases agree with TRBD1. In germline, CDR1 is SGHNT, CDR2 YYREEE (reference sequence). The CDR3 has 15 amino acids. V lost 3 bases to trimming and J lost 7 bases; unmatched junction nucleotides: 11. The CDR3 coding sequence is TGTGCCAGCAGCTGGGGGGGACAGGGAGGTCGAGAGCAGTACTTC. Translation: CASSWGGQGGREQYF.

The chain is built from TRBV11-2 and TRBJ2-4; D ambiguous. The germline gives CDR1 SGHAT, CDR2 FQNNGV. The CDR3 totals 12 residues. V was clipped by 3 bases and J by 9 bases, with 9 bases between them. The CDR3 protein is CASSLVLGIQYF. Here the CDR3 DNA reads TGTGCCAGCAGCTTGGTTTTGGGCATTCAGTACTTC.

The chain couples TRBV11-2 to TRBJ1-6; D might be TRBD1 (5 bases). Trimming removed 0 bases from V and 13 bases from J, with 13 bases in between. Looked up from germline, CDR1 is SGHAT and CDR2 is FQNNGV. The CDR3 sequence is 14 residues long. The CDR3 here is CASSLDGRGRPLHF. The CDR3 DNA follows: TGTGCCAGCAGCTTAGACGGGAGGGGACGGCCCCTCCACTTT.

This chain links TRBV4-1 with TRBJ2-1; tentatively, D is TRBD2 (5 bases). CDR3 length: 14 residues. With 2 bases removed from V and 8 bases from J, the gap between germline ends came to 13 bases. The germline V gene encodes CDR1 MGHRA and CDR2 YSYEKL. CDR3 residues: CASSQMGTRDEQFF. The CDR3 bases are TGCGCCAGCAGCCAAATGGGCACTAGGGATGAGCAGTTCTTC.

The gene calls are TRBV5-6 and TRBJ1-2; TRBD1 aligns across 7 bases. CDR1 is SGHDT and CDR2 is YYEEEE in the germline V gene. The V segment lost 4 bases and the J segment 0 bases; nucleotides outside the gene matches: 6. CDR3 length: 15 residues. CDR3: CASSPTGVANYGYTF. The CDR3 bases are TGTGCCAGCAGCCCCACAGGGGTAGCTAACTATGGCTACACCTTC.